This T cell receptor beta chain was identified during a study of neoadjuvant anti-PD-1 for oral cavity cancer. Study-wide results and limits: Higher pretreatment Treg/Th17 ratios tracked higher pretreatment blood clonality.

Most PBMC samples had around 0.5 ug input DNA in six replicates. Repertoires were generated with immunoSEQ multiplex PCR, while TCRdb's copy carries only in-frame clones and drops some. Among 75,000 or so clones, more than 80% were seen once, and the ten largest hold 2.5% to 3.5%. This CDR3 has 11 residues. Trimming took off 5 bases at V and 7 bases at J, with 11 bases between the two ends. The V gene's germline CDR1 is DFQATT and CDR2 SNEGSKA (reference sequence). Points on this clone: No antigen is known for it.

Sample: PBMCs, taken before nivolumab (anti-PD-1) treatment. The chain employs TRBV20-1 and TRBJ2-5; no reliable D call. The source of this sequence is a person aged 40-85 years with oral cavity squamous cell carcinoma. DNA of the CDR3: TGCAGTGCTGGTAGCACAGTGACCCAGTACTTC. Translation: CSAGSTVTQYF.